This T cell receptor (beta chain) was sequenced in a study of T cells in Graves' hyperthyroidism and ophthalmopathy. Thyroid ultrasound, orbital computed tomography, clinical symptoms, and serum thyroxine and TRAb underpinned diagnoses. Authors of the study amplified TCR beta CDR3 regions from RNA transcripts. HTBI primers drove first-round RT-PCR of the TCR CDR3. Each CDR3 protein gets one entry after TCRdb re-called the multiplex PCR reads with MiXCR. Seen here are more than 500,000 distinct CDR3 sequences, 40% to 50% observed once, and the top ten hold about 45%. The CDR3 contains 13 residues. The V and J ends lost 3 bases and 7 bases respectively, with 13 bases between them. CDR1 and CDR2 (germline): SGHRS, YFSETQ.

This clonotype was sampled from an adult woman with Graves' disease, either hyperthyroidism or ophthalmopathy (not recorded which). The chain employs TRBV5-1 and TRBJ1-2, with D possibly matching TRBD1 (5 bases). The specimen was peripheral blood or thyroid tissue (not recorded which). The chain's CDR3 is CASSWQHGGGYTF. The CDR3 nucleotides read TGCGCCAGCAGCTGGCAACATGGGGGTGGCTACACCTTC.